This entry features one T cell receptor (beta chain) sequence. The sample is drawn from a study of shared clonotypes between healthy human individuals. Assay used: immunoSEQ multiplex PCR; TCRdb lists only in-frame clones, some missing. This sample has approximately 2.5 million clones, with more than 80% found just once. Germline CDR1 and CDR2: MNHNY and SVGAGI (reference sequence). V gave up 5 bases and J gave up 8 bases, with 18 bases separating them. This CDR3 is 14 amino acids long. The V call is TRBV6-6, the J call TRBJ1-2; D gene unclear. The sample taken for sequencing was naive CD4+ T cells sorted from blood. The subset: CD45RA+ positively selected. This TCR was recovered from a man younger than 35 in good health. The CDR3 here is CASSENTATRGYTF. CDR3 bases: TGTGCCAGCAGTGAGAACACGGCCACGAGGGGCTACACCTTC.